This T cell receptor beta chain was profiled in a study of shared clonotypes between healthy human individuals. Study-level results: In contrast to clonotypes shared by all four donors, non-shared clonotypes had lower generation probabilities. In this cohort, only blood was sampled, and tissue repertoires likely differ. The study generally estimated greater richness for naive than memory subsets.

Using immunoSEQ multiplex PCR, the repertoire was profiled, and TCRdb retains in-frame clones only, with some absent. The repertoire holds around 940,000 clones, with approximately 80% as singletons. Regarding this clone: Its specificity is not known. Other DNA variants within this sample encode the same CDR3.

The clonotype comes from a man aged 18 to 30 in good health. Sequences were obtained from memory CD4+ T cells sorted from blood. Described subset: CD45RA-negative fraction.

CDR3 in amino acids: CASSLGPGQAYEQYF. DNA of the CDR3: TGTGCCAGCAGCTTAGGGCCGGGACAGGCCTACGAGCAGTACTTC. The chain links TRBV7-2 to TRBJ2-7; TRBD1 matches 8 bases. This CDR3 is built from 15 residues. V shed 1 base and J 2 bases; nucleotides not matched to a gene: 4. In germline, CDR1 is SGHTA, CDR2 FQGNSA.